This TCR beta chain originates from a study of OX40 agonist ivuxolimab in advanced cancers. In the study overall: Patients enrolled in dose escalation were diagnosed with hepatocellular carcinoma, melanoma, renal cell or head and neck cancer. A male proportion of approximately 83% was recorded, with mean age roughly 60 years and range about 23 to 80.

Blood sampling was done at baseline, cycle 4 day 1, and cycle 7 day 1. The germline V gene has CDR1 SGHTA and CDR2 FQGTGA. CDR3 size: 14 residues. Trimming shortened V by 4 bases and J by 5 bases, and 13 bases separated the two germline ends. The table came from immunoSEQ multiplex PCR; TCRdb's copy has only in-frame clones and leaves some out. The sample holds some 80,000 clones, over 75% seen once. The sequences come from CD4+ or CD8+ T cells sorted from blood, collected in a trial of the OX40 agonist ivuxolimab. The clonotype comes from an adult with an advanced solid tumor such as melanoma, head and neck, liver or kidney cancer. The chain combines TRBV7-3 with TRBJ2-3; D uncertain. The CDR3 protein is CASSSEGSGDTQYF. The CDR3, as DNA: TGTGCCAGCAGCTCCGAAGGGTCAGGAGATACGCAGTATTTT.